This TCR beta chain was retrieved from a study of CD8+ T cells in alopecia areata. Study summary: Oral tofacitinib, 5 to 10 mg twice daily, was given in an open-label trial. Severity scoring for treated patients was based on the percentage of affected scalp area.

Germline lookup yields CDR1 SGDLS and CDR2 YYNGEE. The ends were cut back, 0 bases at V and 6 bases at J, with 18 bases in the middle. The CDR3 has 17 residues. Study-wide points: Scalp and blood retained many expanded lesional clones during tofacitinib.

This clone appeared a single time. The antigen is unknown. The treatment denotes: oral pan-JAK inhibitor, 5-10 mg twice daily. Extraction and reverse transcription of RNA yielded cDNA as the sequencing template. Assay: immunoSEQ multiplex PCR; the TCRdb copy retains only in-frame clones and omits some. The data show roughly 120,000 clones, 56% seen once. The receptor comes from a human donor with alopecia areata. J is TRBJ2-2 and V is TRBV9; a possible D gene is TRBD1 (5 bases). Specimen: CD4+ T cells sorted from blood, collected at week 24, from a patient treated with tofacitinib. Here the CDR3 DNA reads TGTGCCAGCAGCGTAGCAGGGTCTGCCACTCCATCCGGGGAGCTGTTTTTT. Its translation: CASSVAGSATPSGELFF.